These 2 T cell receptor beta chains share one sample of origin, sequenced in a study of T-cell reconstitution after alpha-beta-depleted transplantation in children. As it was prepared, the TCRbeta library received unique molecular identifiers. One entry per CDR3 protein results from TCRdb running MiXCR on the PCR reads. The sample lists 45,000 to 55,000 distinct CDR3 sequences, 7.5% to 10% occurring once. The sample in question was PBMCs, mostly from graft donor cells, obtained 60 days after TCRalphabeta/CD19-depleted stem cell transplant. These receptors all come from a male patient aged 2 to 9 who had a stem cell transplant for chronic granulomatous disease, so the T cells may come from the graft donor.

This clonotype was observed many times. V gene TRBV10-3 combines with J gene TRBJ2-2, with 9 bases aligning to TRBD1. Germline V gives CDR1 ENHRY, CDR2 SYGVKD. This CDR3 is 15 amino acids long. With 6 bases clipped from V and 8 bases from J, the junction kept 10 bases outside the gene matches. CDR3 region: CAISPSGQGGGELFF. The CDR3 nucleotides are TGTGCCATCAGCCCTTCGGGACAGGGAGGGGGGGAGCTGTTTTTT.

This clonotype was seen more than once but under ten times. The V gene is TRBV7-9, the J gene TRBJ2-5; a possible D gene is TRBD2 (6 bases). This CDR3 region has 14 residues. CDR1 and CDR2 from the germline V gene are SEHNR and FQNEAQ (reference sequence). V was pared by 1 base and J by 9 bases, with 15 bases between. The CDR3 region is CASSLEAKWGAQYF. In DNA form, the CDR3 reads TGTGCCAGCAGCTTAGAAGCGAAGTGGGGGGCCCAGTACTTC. Complete variable domain (other parts from reference TRBV7-9 and TRBJ2-5): DTGVSQNPRHKITKRGQNVTFRCDPISEHNRLYWYRQTLGQGPEFLTYFQNEAQLEKSRLLSDRFSAERPKGSFSTLEIQRTEQGDSAMYLCASSLEAKWGAQYFGPGTRLLVL.